The 8 T cell receptor beta chains listed next were all sequenced from one sample in a study of sequential checkpoint blockade in melanoma. TCRdb's copy holds only in-frame clones and misses some; the assay was immunoSEQ multiplex PCR. This sample carries around 15,000 clones, roughly 50% of them seen once, and the ten largest clones take 15% to 20%. The treatment was: randomized to nivolumab then ipilimumab (arm A) or the reverse (arm B). Sequences were derived from CD8+ T cells sorted from blood (inferred from file names), sampled from a patient given nivolumab and ipilimumab in sequence. The source of these receptors is a human donor with melanoma.

This chain links TRBV5-1 with TRBJ1-5; TRBD1 matches at 7 bases. CDR1 and CDR2 (germline): SGHRS, YFSETQ. V shed 0 bases and J 6 bases; nucleotides not matched to a gene: 6. The CDR3 is 15 residues long. The CDR3 reads CASSLGGGAGQPQHF. CDR3 DNA sequence: TGCGCCAGCAGCTTGGGAGGGGGCGCGGGTCAGCCCCAGCATTTT.

This chain uses TRBV7-9 with TRBJ2-7; D not certain. There are 14 residues in the CDR3. The V and J ends lost 3 bases and 0 bases respectively, with 9 bases between them. Germline CDR1 is SEHNR and CDR2 is FQNEAQ (reference sequence). The CDR3 protein is CASSFSTGSYEQYF. Written as DNA, the CDR3 is TGTGCCAGCAGCTTTTCAACTGGCTCCTACGAGCAGTACTTC. Drawing the rest from reference TRBV7-9 and TRBJ2-7, the complete variable domain is DTGVSQNPRHKITKRGQNVTFRCDPISEHNRLYWYRQTLGQGPEFLTYFQNEAQLEKSRLLSDRFSAERPKGSFSTLEIQRTEQGDSAMYLCASSFSTGSYEQYFGPGTRLTVT.

The chain uses TRBV9 and TRBJ2-1; 10 nucleotides align to TRBD2. V shed 5 bases, J shed 7 bases, and the junction held 12 bases outside the gene matches. The CDR3 sequence is 16 residues long. Germline CDR1 SGDLS, CDR2 YYNGEE. DNA of the CDR3: TGTGCCAGCAGTCTGCGTATAGCGGGGGGATCAAATGAGCAGTTCTTC. This translates into CASSLRIAGGSNEQFF.

The V call is TRBV11-2, the J call TRBJ2-7, with 9 bases aligning to TRBD1. This CDR3 spans 15 amino acids. Per germline, CDR1 SGHAT and CDR2 FQNNGV. V lost 5 bases and J lost 6; bases outside the gene matches: 11. In nucleotides, the CDR3 is TGTGCCAGCAGCGCCGGCTGGGACAGGGTTGCCGAGCAGTACTTC. As protein: CASSAGWDRVAEQYF.

The chain links TRBV10-2 to TRBJ1-2; unclear D gene. Looked up from germline, CDR1 is WSHSY and CDR2 is SAAADI. The CDR3 contains 14 residues. Trimming pared 10 bases from V and 4 bases from J, leaving 19 bases between. CDR3 sequence reads: CATLYTDLGYGYTF. The CDR3 DNA sequence: TGCGCCACCCTATACACGGACTTGGGCTATGGCTACACCTTC.

This clone is deemed medium-sized. This chain links TRBV15 with TRBJ1-5; 7 bases are shared with TRBD1. The J segment lost 2 bases and the V segment lost 3 bases, leaving 4 bases of the junction unmatched. Germline V gene sequence: CDR1 LNHNV, CDR2 YYDKDF (reference sequence). The CDR3 covers 15 residues. The CDR3 loop reads CATSRATGGNQPQHF. CDR3 nucleotides: TGTGCCACCAGCAGGGCAACAGGGGGCAATCAGCCCCAGCATTTT.

This chain links TRBV27 with TRBJ2-1; 7 bases are a match to TRBD2. This CDR3 comprises 16 residues. Germline CDR1 reads MNHEY; CDR2 reads SMNVEV (reference sequence). V was pared by 3 bases and J by 5 bases, with 10 bases of the junction left unmatched. CDR3: CASSFGTNLFNNEQFF. CDR3 nucleotide sequence: TGTGCCAGCAGTTTTGGGACTAACCTCTTTAACAATGAGCAGTTCTTC.

The V and J genes are TRBV6-4 and TRBJ2-1, with a possible D match to TRBD1 (6 bases). V was pared by 2 bases and J by 0 bases, with 11 bases between. The CDR3 loop spans 16 amino acids. The V gene's germline CDR1 is MRHNA and CDR2 SNTAGT. This CDR3 reads CASSDLTGSSYNEQFF. CDR3 DNA: TGTGCCAGCAGTGACCTAACAGGGAGCTCCTACAATGAGCAGTTCTTC.